These T cell receptor beta chains were read from a single sample in a study of control samples from healthy donors and cancer patients. Measured with immunoSEQ multiplex PCR; TCRdb has only the in-frame clones, and not every one. The repertoire holds 120,000 or so clones, with 88% as singletons. The material sequenced was PBMCs. Receptors originate from an older woman with lung cancer. Both conserved end residues are part of each CDR3. D genes are given only for firm matches. Size values are once, few and many counts, or a class for expanded clones, and some rows have none.

cdr3_nt cdr3_aa clone_size j_call v_call d_call
TGTGCCAGCAGCCCGGAGGGGAACATTCAGTACTTC CASSPEGNIQYF NA TRBJ2-4 TRBV7-2 NA
TGTGCCAGCAGCCCCTCCCGGAGCGTCGGCTACACCTTC CASSPSRSVGYTF NA TRBJ1-2 TRBV7-3 NA
TGCGCCAGCAGCATCGAGGGTGAAAAACTGTTTTTT CASSIEGEKLFF NA TRBJ1-4 TRBV5-1 NA
TGTGCCAGCAGCTTGACCCGGGCATCAGTTGGCTATGGCTACACCTTC CASSLTRASVGYGYTF NA TRBJ1-2 TRBV5-5 NA
TGTGCCTGGACGACAGGGGGCACTGAAGCTTTCTTT CAWTTGGTEAFF NA TRBJ1-1 TRBV30 TRBD1
TGTGCCAGTAGCCCGGGGTATTCGGACGGCTACACCTTC CASSPGYSDGYTF NA TRBJ1-2 TRBV19 NA
TGTGCCACAAAACCCAGCTCCTACAATGAGCAGTTCTTC CATKPSSYNEQFF NA TRBJ2-1 TRBV6-5 NA
TGTGCCAGCAGCGAACTCGACGGGAGCTCCTACGAGCAGTACTTC CASSELDGSSYEQYF NA TRBJ2-7 TRBV7-9 NA
TGTGCCAGCAGCCAAGAGCGGGCGGGCTCACAAGAGACCCAGTACTTC CASSQERAGSQETQYF NA TRBJ2-5 TRBV4-2 NA
TGTGCCAGCAGATCCTTAAAAAGGGAAGGGGTCTATGGCTACACCTTC CASRSLKREGVYGYTF NA TRBJ1-2 TRBV11-2 NA
TGTGCCAGCAGCGTAGGAGGGGATAGGGTTACGAATGAGCAGTTCTTC CASSVGGDRVTNEQFF NA TRBJ2-1 TRBV9 NA
TGTGCCAGCAGCCCCACGGACGAAAACTATGGCTACACCTTC CASSPTDENYGYTF NA TRBJ1-2 TRBV6-5 NA
TGTGCCAGCAGCCCGGGGGGGGCATTTAATGGCTACACCTTC CASSPGGAFNGYTF NA TRBJ1-2 TRBV5-4 NA
TGTGCCAGCAGCCTGGGACTGGAACTTGGAGATACGCAGTATTTT CASSLGLELGDTQYF NA TRBJ2-3 TRBV3-1/TRBV3-2 NA
TGTGCCAGCAGCTTACGGGGGGCTTTGAACACCGGGGAGCTGTTTTTT CASSLRGALNTGELFF once TRBJ2-2 TRBV7-6 NA
TGTGCCAGTAGTATTGGGAGGGGGCGCGGCAATGAGCAGTTCTTC CASSIGRGRGNEQFF NA TRBJ2-1 TRBV19 NA
TGTGCCAGTAGCCCTTTTGATACCAACAATGAGCAGTTCTTC CASSPFDTNNEQFF NA TRBJ2-1 TRBV19 NA
TGTGCCAGCAAAGGTGGCGGGGAGCTGTTTTTT CASKGGGELFF NA TRBJ2-2 TRBV27 NA
TGTGCCAGCAGTTACTCGGGGACAGGGGTGGATGGCTACACCTTC CASSYSGTGVDGYTF NA TRBJ1-2 TRBV6-5 TRBD1
TGTGCCAGCAGCCCCTCTTATAGGACAGCCATCAACACTGAAGCTTTCTTT CASSPSYRTAINTEAFF NA TRBJ1-1 TRBV7-9 NA
TGTGCCAGCAGCGTAGGATCTGACAGCTCCTACGAGCAGTACTTC CASSVGSDSSYEQYF NA TRBJ2-7 TRBV9 NA
TGCGCCAGTCAACCGGGACAGGCGGGTGGCTACACCTTC CASQPGQAGGYTF NA TRBJ1-2 TRBV5-1 TRBD1
TGTGCCAGCAGTACTCCCCAATCAGGGATTTTCTTT CASSTPQSGIFF NA TRBJ1-1 TRBV6-5 NA
TGTGCCTGGAAAAGGACTGAAGCTTTCTTT CAWKRTEAFF NA TRBJ1-1 TRBV30 NA
TGTGCCAGCAGTACCGGATACCGCGGCTACACCTTC CASSTGYRGYTF NA TRBJ1-2 TRBV6-5 NA
TGTGCCAGTAGTATCCCACGAGGAGGTGGCTACACCTTC CASSIPRGGGYTF NA TRBJ1-2 TRBV19 NA
TGTGCCACCAGTTCTGACCTGAACACTGAAGCTTTCTTT CATSSDLNTEAFF NA TRBJ1-1 TRBV28 NA
TGTGCCATCAGCCGGGCGGGCGACAGAGCCTACGAGCAGTACTTC CAISRAGDRAYEQYF NA TRBJ2-7 TRBV10-3 NA
TGTGCCAGCAGCTTAGTCCGGTTTGGGCAGGGAGTTGGAAACACCATATATTTT CASSLVRFGQGVGNTIYF NA TRBJ1-3 TRBV7-6 NA
TGCGCCAGCAGCGCGGTACCGGGACTAGCGGGGAACTACGAGCAGTACTTC CASSAVPGLAGNYEQYF NA TRBJ2-7 TRBV5-1 TRBD2
TGTGCCAGCAGTTTAATAGAAAATCAGCCCCAGCATTTT CASSLIENQPQHF NA TRBJ1-5 TRBV12-3/TRBV12-4 NA
TGTGCCAGCAGTCAACAGGGACCCGGGGAGCTGTTTTTT CASSQQGPGELFF NA TRBJ2-2 TRBV3-1/TRBV3-2 NA
TGTGCCAGCAGCCAAAGTTTGAGTAACAGGGGGTCCTACGAGCAGTACTTC CASSQSLSNRGSYEQYF NA TRBJ2-7 TRBV3-1/TRBV3-2 TRBD1
TGCGCCAGCAGCTTGTCCCTAGGGGAGGGCTACACCTTC CASSLSLGEGYTF few TRBJ1-2 TRBV5-1 NA
TGTGCCAGCAGGGAGGACGGAGCTTTCTTT CASREDGAFF NA TRBJ1-1 TRBV2 NA
TGTGCCAGCAGTGATACGGTCGGCAATGAGCAGTTCTTC CASSDTVGNEQFF NA TRBJ2-1 TRBV25-1 NA
TGTGCCAGCTCACCACGGGAGGGGGCGAATGGCTATGGCTACACCTTC CASSPREGANGYGYTF NA TRBJ1-2 TRBV18 TRBD1